There are many counts of the clone carrying this T cell receptor (beta chain). The sample comes from a study of T cells in Graves' hyperthyroidism and ophthalmopathy. TCR beta CDR3 regions were amplified from RNA transcripts. RT-PCR in the first round (using the HTBI primer set) targeted the TCR CDR3. TCRdb re-analysed the multiplex PCR reads in MiXCR, keeping a single row per CDR3 protein. The sample has around 250,000 distinct CDR3 sequences; about 15% are singletons. CDR1 is LGHNA and CDR2 is YNFKEQ in the germline V gene. Between the trimmed V and J ends, which lost 1 base and 0 bases, there was a span of 13 bases. This CDR3 spans 17 amino acids. PBMCs were sourced from approximately 10 ml fresh peripheral blood.

Sequencing was done on a sample of blood. V is TRBV4-2 and J is TRBJ1-5; D is unclear. The clonotype originates from a woman under 30 with Graves' ophthalmopathy. The DNA for the CDR3 is TGTGCCAGCAGCCAAGGGGTCAAGCTGTATAGCAATCAGCCCCAGCATTTT. The encoded protein is CASSQGVKLYSNQPQHF.